This is a list of T cell receptor beta chains from one sample in a study of shared clonotypes between healthy human individuals. Sequencing was performed with immunoSEQ multiplex PCR; in TCRdb, only in-frame clones are kept and a portion is missing. The profile covers about 1 million clones, with about 74% appearing a single time and around 1.5% taken by the ten largest. The sequenced sample consisted of memory CD4+ T cells sorted from blood. The receptors were gathered from a man aged 18 to 29 in good health. Each CDR3 is given without its conserved first and last residue. The D gene is left open where the match is weak.

j_call: TRBJ2-5; v_call: TRBV19; d_call: .; cdr3_aa: AAGYGKTQY
j_call: TRBJ1-5; v_call: TRBV6-1; d_call: .; cdr3_aa: ASILDGNQPQH
j_call: TRBJ2-7; v_call: TRBV4-2; d_call: .; cdr3_aa: ASSRSGTYEQY
j_call: TRBJ2-1; v_call: TRBV5-5; d_call: .; cdr3_aa: ASSLLDSGNVEF
j_call: TRBJ1-5; v_call: TRBV5-5; d_call: TRBD1; cdr3_aa: ASSAGTGSVQPQH
j_call: TRBJ2-1; v_call: TRBV18; d_call: TRBD2; cdr3_aa: ASSSTSGYNEQF
j_call: TRBJ2-5; v_call: TRBV10-3; d_call: .; cdr3_aa: AISESNLGSLETQY
j_call: TRBJ1-2; v_call: TRBV7-2; d_call: .; cdr3_aa: ASSSVPAAYGYT
j_call: TRBJ1-2; v_call: TRBV19; d_call: TRBD1; cdr3_aa: ASSIPDRGNYYGYT
j_call: TRBJ1-1; v_call: TRBV7-2; d_call: .; cdr3_aa: ASSIGGGNTEAF
j_call: TRBJ2-5; v_call: TRBV2; d_call: TRBD1; cdr3_aa: ASRVSRQGILGETQY
j_call: TRBJ1-2; v_call: TRBV2; d_call: .; cdr3_aa: ASSDRVLAGYGYT
j_call: TRBJ1-5; v_call: TRBV30; d_call: .; cdr3_aa: AWSAQTGKNQPQH
j_call: TRBJ2-5; v_call: TRBV5-1; d_call: .; cdr3_aa: ASSDLTVGEGETQY
j_call: TRBJ2-7; v_call: TRBV15; d_call: .; cdr3_aa: ATRRDTTYEQY
j_call: TRBJ2-5; v_call: TRBV19; d_call: TRBD1; cdr3_aa: ASSSRTGSETQY
j_call: TRBJ2-5; v_call: TRBV21-1; d_call: .; cdr3_aa: ASSKKPTRGQRETQY
j_call: TRBJ2-5; v_call: TRBV7-6; d_call: TRBD1; cdr3_aa: ASSSDRGPRTQY
j_call: TRBJ1-3; v_call: TRBV7-2; d_call: .; cdr3_aa: ASSFVSSGNTIY
j_call: TRBJ1-5; v_call: TRBV27; d_call: TRBD1; cdr3_aa: ASSLQGAIQPQH
j_call: TRBJ2-1; v_call: TRBV7-9; d_call: .; cdr3_aa: ASSLEQGRSYNEQF
j_call: TRBJ2-2; v_call: TRBV5-1; d_call: .; cdr3_aa: ASSSGQLSNTGELF
j_call: TRBJ2-7; v_call: TRBV6-5; d_call: TRBD2; cdr3_aa: ASSFRGDEQY
j_call: TRBJ2-6; v_call: TRBV19; d_call: .; cdr3_aa: ASSSVLLSGANVLT
j_call: TRBJ2-1; v_call: TRBV30; d_call: .; cdr3_aa: AWTSLGDEQF
j_call: TRBJ1-2; v_call: TRBV5-1; d_call: .; cdr3_aa: ASSLDSQNYGYT
j_call: TRBJ1-1; v_call: TRBV30; d_call: .; cdr3_aa: AWSLIWGAGAF
j_call: TRBJ2-1; v_call: TRBV2; d_call: .; cdr3_aa: ASGGTSSYNEQF
j_call: TRBJ1-6; v_call: TRBV7-2; d_call: .; cdr3_aa: ASGLGTPNSPLH
j_call: TRBJ1-2; v_call: TRBV7-2; d_call: .; cdr3_aa: ASSSRVPNGYT
j_call: TRBJ2-7; v_call: TRBV5-6; d_call: TRBD2; cdr3_aa: ASSWTSSDEQY
j_call: TRBJ1-1; v_call: TRBV4-3; d_call: TRBD1; cdr3_aa: ASSPTHGTGGTEAF
j_call: TRBJ2-1; v_call: TRBV10-3; d_call: TRBD2; cdr3_aa: AIRDSGGAINEQF
j_call: TRBJ1-6; v_call: TRBV5-1; d_call: TRBD1; cdr3_aa: ASSPARQGDSPLH
j_call: TRBJ2-5; v_call: TRBV11-2; d_call: .; cdr3_aa: ASSLEEAGTQY
j_call: TRBJ2-7; v_call: TRBV10-3; d_call: .; cdr3_aa: AISGTGSYEQY
j_call: TRBJ2-5; v_call: TRBV7-9; d_call: .; cdr3_aa: ASSLVLARQETQY
j_call: TRBJ2-7; v_call: TRBV2; d_call: .; cdr3_aa: ASSEISDIYEQY
j_call: TRBJ1-2; v_call: TRBV6-1; d_call: .; cdr3_aa: ASSEVPGPIPYGYT
j_call: TRBJ1-2; v_call: TRBV27; d_call: .; cdr3_aa: ASSLRILDTHPYGYT
j_call: TRBJ2-2; v_call: TRBV7-2; d_call: .; cdr3_aa: ASSESGTLLLSNTGELF
j_call: TRBJ2-5; v_call: TRBV10-3; d_call: TRBD1; cdr3_aa: AISESPGGQETQY
j_call: TRBJ1-2; v_call: TRBV20-1; d_call: .; cdr3_aa: SARQGEGYT
j_call: TRBJ2-1; v_call: TRBV5-1; d_call: TRBD2; cdr3_aa: ASSLRREPYNEQF
j_call: TRBJ2-1; v_call: TRBV9; d_call: .; cdr3_aa: ASSVTGGLASIGANEQF
j_call: TRBJ1-6; v_call: TRBV5-1; d_call: .; cdr3_aa: ASSPEPNSPLH
j_call: TRBJ2-2; v_call: TRBV5-1; d_call: .; cdr3_aa: ASSSFAAVSVGGELF
j_call: TRBJ2-1; v_call: TRBV9; d_call: .; cdr3_aa: ASSVDPHPAYNEQF
j_call: TRBJ2-5; v_call: TRBV6-1; d_call: .; cdr3_aa: ASTVQETQY
j_call: TRBJ1-5; v_call: TRBV2; d_call: TRBD1; cdr3_aa: ASSGQGGNSNQSQH
j_call: TRBJ2-7; v_call: TRBV5-1; d_call: .; cdr3_aa: ASSNTKGGYEQY
j_call: TRBJ2-7; v_call: TRBV7-2; d_call: .; cdr3_aa: ASRLVGTYEQY
j_call: TRBJ1-3; v_call: TRBV4-3; d_call: .; cdr3_aa: ASSQDSLRSGNTIY
j_call: TRBJ1-4; v_call: TRBV5-1; d_call: .; cdr3_aa: ASTSNEGKLF